These 19 T cell receptor beta chains came from one sample sequenced in a study of PD-1 blockade in classical Hodgkin lymphoma. No patient escaped relapse after autologous stem cell transplantation, and brentuximab vedotin exposure varied. The data were produced by immunoSEQ multiplex PCR, yet TCRdb's version contains in-frame clones alone and is incomplete. In the table there are approximately 80,000 clones, around 90% of which are singletons. Source: peripheral blood mononuclear cells (PBMCs), taken at baseline. The receptor set was obtained from a human donor with classical Hodgkin lymphoma.

J is TRBJ1-2 and V is TRBV4-3, with 7 bases lining up with TRBD1. CDR1 is LGHNA, CDR2 YSLEER, per germline. V dropped 0 bases and J dropped 4; count of bases not matched to a gene: 2. The CDR3 is made up of 14 amino acids. The CDR3 spells CASSQEPGGYGYTF. The CDR3 DNA follows: TGCGCCAGCAGCCAAGAACCAGGGGGCTATGGCTACACCTTC.

In this sample, this clone turned up once. The genes are TRBV29-1 and TRBJ1-1; TRBD1 aligns across 12 bases. Unmatched junction bases numbered 5, after V lost 4 bases and J lost 5 bases. Germline CDR1 is SQVTM and CDR2 is ANQGSEA. The CDR3 length is 14 residues. The CDR3 DNA follows: TGCAGCGTTGCGGGGGACAGGGGGCTAACTGAAGCTTTCTTT. Protein product: CSVAGDRGLTEAFF.

This sequence joins TRBV7-2 and TRBJ2-7, with D unresolved. CDR1 is SGHTA, CDR2 FQGNSA, per germline. With 8 bases removed from V and 0 bases from J, the gap between germline ends came to 11 bases. The CDR3 is 13 amino acids. CDR3 coding DNA: TGTGCCAGCCAGGACCGGTACTCCTACGAGCAGTACTTC. Its translation: CASQDRYSYEQYF.

This clone was seen a single time. The CDR3 reads CASSLNRGLYGYTF. The CDR3, as DNA: TGTGCCAGCAGTTTAAACAGGGGGCTGTATGGCTACACCTTC. The chain combines TRBV28 with TRBJ1-2; the match to TRBD1 covers 9 bases. The CDR3 length is 14 residues. V lost 2 bases and J lost 5; bases outside the gene matches: 3. Germline assignment: CDR1 MDHEN and CDR2 SYDVKM.

V and J are TRBV29-1 and TRBJ1-1, with 9 bases identical to TRBD1. Germline loops: CDR1 SQVTM, CDR2 ANQGSEA. After removal of 5 bases from V and 2 bases from J, the junction contained 12 bases not matched to a gene. CDR3 size: 16 residues. The CDR3 DNA reads TGCAGCGTTTGGACAGGGGTTCTTCCTTCTAACACTGAAGCTTTCTTT. This encodes CSVWTGVLPSNTEAFF.

This rearrangement joins TRBV5-1 to TRBJ2-2, with 8 bases identical to TRBD2. The J segment lost 7 bases and the V segment lost 5 bases, leaving 16 bases of the junction unmatched. CDR1 and CDR2 from the germline V gene are SGHRS and YFSETQ. This CDR3 is 17 amino acids long. The CDR3 DNA reads TGCGCCAGCAGACCTCATACTAGCGGACACCCCAGCGGGGAGCTGTTTTTT. Its translation: CASRPHTSGHPSGELFF.

The genes are TRBV6-5 and TRBJ2-1, with 10 bases aligning to TRBD2. The CDR3 has 15 residues. Germline CDR1 reads MNHEY; CDR2 reads SVGAGI. V lost 5 bases, J lost 3 bases, and 4 bases stayed unmatched. The CDR3 DNA follows: TGTGCCAGCAGTCGGACTAGCGGCTACTACAATGAGCAGTTCTTC. It encodes CASSRTSGYYNEQFF.

The V gene is TRBV29-1, the J gene TRBJ2-7; TRBD1 aligns across 9 bases. Germline loops: CDR1 SQVTM, CDR2 ANQGSEA. The trim removed 2 bases at V and 3 bases at J, leaving 2 bases unmatched. The CDR3 has 13 amino acids. As DNA, the CDR3 is TGCAGCGTTGAAACAGGGGGCCTCTACGAGCAGTACTTC. Amino acids: CSVETGGLYEQYF.

J is TRBJ2-7 and V is TRBV4-1; D could derive from TRBD1 or TRBD2 (5 bases each). The CDR3 extends over 14 amino acids. Trimming took off 1 base at V and 8 bases at J, with 15 bases between the two ends. The germline V gene has CDR1 MGHRA and CDR2 YSYEKL. CDR3 region: CASSQVSHQGQQYF. The CDR3 DNA reads as TGCGCCAGCAGCCAAGTTAGCCACCAGGGACAGCAGTACTTC.

The chain carries TRBV4-1 and TRBJ2-2; the D is unclear. CDR1 is MGHRA and CDR2 is YSYEKL in the germline V gene. This CDR3 is 13 amino acids long. Trimming took 1 base from V and 6 from J, leaving 6 bases between them. The DNA of the CDR3 is TGCGCCAGCAGCCAAGTTGGGCCCGGGGAGCTGTTTTTT. Translation: CASSQVGPGELFF.

The rearrangement links TRBV6-5 to TRBJ2-5, with TRBD2 identical over 8 bases. Germline V gene lookup returns CDR1 MNHEY and CDR2 SVGAGI. This CDR3 is 15 amino acids long. V gave up 4 bases and J gave up 5 bases; unmatched junction bases: 9. The CDR3 nucleotides are TGTGCCAGCAGTTCCGGACGAACGGGAGGGGAGACCCAGTACTTC. Protein product: CASSSGRTGGETQYF.

V usage is TRBV7-9 and J usage is TRBJ2-5; no firm D call. CDR3 length: 12 residues. V lost 2 bases, J lost 3 bases, and 4 bases lay in between. Germline CDR1 is SEHNR and CDR2 is FQNEAQ (reference sequence). CDR3 sequence reads: CASSLSEETQYF. The CDR3 bases are TGTGCCAGCAGCTTATCGGAAGAGACCCAGTACTTC.

CDR3 loop: CASSFGQLYEQYF. The CDR3, as DNA: TGTGCCAGCAGCTTCGGGCAGCTCTACGAGCAGTACTTC. V gene TRBV7-9 combines with J gene TRBJ2-7, with unresolved D. Trimming shortened V by 3 bases and J by 3 bases, and 9 bases separated the two germline ends. This CDR3 comprises 13 residues. Germline CDR1 reads SEHNR; CDR2 reads FQNEAQ (reference sequence).

The V call is TRBV7-6, the J call TRBJ1-3, with D maybe TRBD1 (5 bases). The length of the CDR3 is 17 residues. V dropped 1 base and J dropped 1 base, with 14 bases sitting between them. CDR1 SGHVS and CDR2 FNYEAQ come from the germline V gene. CDR3 coding DNA: TGTGCCAGCAGCTTAGATAAGGGGAAATGGTCTGGAAACACCATATATTTT. Its translation is CASSLDKGKWSGNTIYF.

In this sample, this clone turned up a few times. J is TRBJ1-2 and V is TRBV27; maybe TRBD1 (5 bases). Trimming shortened V by 2 bases and J by 2 bases, and 6 bases separated the two germline ends. CDR1 is MNHEY and CDR2 is SMNVEV in the germline V gene (reference sequence). The CDR3 consists of 13 residues. As DNA, the CDR3 is TGTGCCAGCAGTTTAGAGGGGAACTATGGCTACACCTTC. Translated, it gives CASSLEGNYGYTF.

The rearrangement joins TRBV11-1 to TRBJ2-7; 7 positions match TRBD1. V shed 4 bases and J 0 bases; nucleotides not matched to a gene: 6. Germline V gives CDR1 SGHAT, CDR2 FQDESV (reference sequence). CDR3 size: 15 residues. The CDR3 reads CASSSPDRFSYEQYF. In DNA form, the CDR3 reads TGTGCCAGCAGCTCGCCGGACAGGTTCTCCTACGAGCAGTACTTC.

The gene calls are TRBV10-3 and TRBJ1-5; perhaps TRBD1 as D (5 bases). The germline gives CDR1 ENHRY, CDR2 SYGVKD. V gave up 6 bases and J gave up 6 bases, with 18 bases separating them. This CDR3 contains 15 residues. CDR3 region: CAISPTADGGQPQHF. For the CDR3, the DNA is TGTGCCATCAGCCCCACGGCGGATGGGGGTCAGCCCCAGCATTTT.

The chain carries TRBV18 and TRBJ1-4; D unclear. Trimming took 5 bases from V and 5 from J, leaving 9 bases between them. Germline V gene sequence: CDR1 KGHSH, CDR2 LQKENI. The CDR3 contains 13 residues. The CDR3 DNA reads as TGTGCCAGCTCAAGGTATTCGAATGAAAAACTGTTTTTT. Residues: CASSRYSNEKLFF.

V usage is TRBV18 and J usage is TRBJ1-2; D is unresolved. Germline V gene lookup returns CDR1 KGHSH and CDR2 LQKENI. CDR3 size: 14 residues. The V and J ends lost 3 bases and 4 bases respectively, with 12 bases between them. CDR3 DNA: TGTGCCAGCTCACCGCCCGCCGGTTCCTATGGCTACACCTTC. Translating gives CASSPPAGSYGYTF.